Listed below are T cell receptor beta chains from one sample, sequenced in a study of shared clonotypes between healthy human individuals. The table came from immunoSEQ multiplex PCR; TCRdb's copy has only in-frame clones and leaves some out. The profile shows 2 million to 2.5 million clones, about 90% of them singletons. Sequencing input: naive CD4+ T cells from PBMCs. Receptors originate from a man between 18 and 35 years old in good health. Some clones in this sample may be carry-over from other donors' samples. The CDR3 runs from the conserved cysteine through the conserved F or W. Fields, in order: V gene, D gene, J gene, clone size, CDR3 DNA, CDR3 protein. The D gene is left open where the match is weak. Clone size is given for some rows only: seen once, a few or many times, or a class if the clone is expanded.

>TRBV7-8|TRBD1|TRBJ1-5|NA
TGTGCCAGCAGCTTAGGGCTACAGGGGGATCAGCCCCAGCATTTT
CASSLGLQGDQPQHF
>TRBV5-4|TRBD1|TRBJ1-1|NA
TGTGCCAGCAGCTTCTTAAAGGGACAGGGTTTGAACACTGAAGCTTTCTTT
CASSFLKGQGLNTEAFF
>TRBV9|NA|TRBJ1-2|few
TGTGCCAGCAGCGGTTTAGACAGATACTATGGCTACACCTTC
CASSGLDRYYGYTF
>TRBV19|NA|TRBJ1-1|NA
TGTGCCAGTTATGTAGTGGGGGCTGGTGAAGCTTTCTTT
CASYVVGAGEAFF
>TRBV27|NA|TRBJ2-7|NA
TGTGCCAGCAGTAGGGCAGGGCCGTCCTACGAGCAGTACTTC
CASSRAGPSYEQYF
>TRBV19|TRBD1|TRBJ1-5|once
TGTGCCAGTAGTATGACAGGGAGAGCGGAACAGCCCCAGCATTTT
CASSMTGRAEQPQHF
>TRBV5-1|TRBD2|TRBJ2-1|NA
TGCGCCAGCAGCTTGGTAACTAGCGCAAGCTCCTACAATGAGCAGTTCTTC
CASSLVTSASSYNEQFF
>TRBV7-9|NA|TRBJ2-7|NA
TGTGCCAGCAGCCGAGCCAGGGGCCACCCTGGCGAGCAGTACTTC
CASSRARGHPGEQYF
>TRBV2|NA|TRBJ2-3|NA
TGTGCCAGCAGTGTTGGACGGACAGATACGCAGTATTTT
CASSVGRTDTQYF
>TRBV2|TRBD1|TRBJ1-2|NA
TGTGCCAGCAGTCAGGGGGCAGGGTGGTATGGCTACACCTTC
CASSQGAGWYGYTF
>TRBV28|NA|TRBJ1-2|NA
TGTGCCAGCAGTTTGCCAGGGCTCTATGGCTACACCTTC
CASSLPGLYGYTF
>TRBV9|TRBD1|TRBJ2-2|NA
TGTGCCAGCGACAGGGGGGCTAGCCACACCGGGGAGCTGTTTTTT
CASDRGASHTGELFF
>TRBV29-1|NA|TRBJ1-2|NA
TGCAGCGTTGAAGCCGACCTCTATGGCTACACCTTC
CSVEADLYGYTF
>TRBV4-3|NA|TRBJ2-7|NA
TGCGCCAGCAGCCAAGATGGGGCAGGGACCCCCTACGAGCAGTACTTC
CASSQDGAGTPYEQYF
>TRBV10-3|NA|TRBJ2-7|NA
TGTGCCATCAGTGAGTCGGGTAGTTCCGGCGAGCAGTACTTC
CAISESGSSGEQYF
>TRBV30|TRBD2|TRBJ2-5|NA
TGTGCCTGGAGCCGACTAGCTATTAACCAAGAGACCCAGTACTTC
CAWSRLAINQETQYF
>TRBV18|NA|TRBJ1-2|NA
TGTGCCAGCTCCCTCGCAGCTGGGGGGGACTATGGCTACACCTTC
CASSLAAGGDYGYTF
>TRBV5-1|TRBD1|TRBJ2-3|NA
TGCGCCAGCAGCTTTTCTCAAGGGGACAGGGAAAAAGATACGCAGTATTTT
CASSFSQGDREKDTQYF
>TRBV28|NA|TRBJ2-6|NA
TGTGCCAGCAAAGGAGGGAGGGGGTCCTCTTGGCCTGGGGCCAACGTCCTGACTTTC
CASKGGRGSSWPGANVLTF
>TRBV11-2|TRBD2|TRBJ2-7|NA
TGTGCCAGCAGCTTAGATGGCCTGGGAGCGGGAGGGTACGAGCAGTACTTC
CASSLDGLGAGGYEQYF
>TRBV27|NA|TRBJ2-1|few
TGTGCCAGCAGCCGAGCGGTCTACTGGAATGAGCAGTTCTTC
CASSRAVYWNEQFF
>TRBV5-1|NA|TRBJ2-7|NA
TGCGCCAGCAGCTTGGGACAGAGCTACGAGCAGTACTTC
CASSLGQSYEQYF
>TRBV11-2|NA|TRBJ1-3|NA
TGTGCCAGCAGCTCATTCTGGACGGAATTTGGAAACACCATATATTTT
CASSSFWTEFGNTIYF
>TRBV5-1|TRBD1|TRBJ1-2|NA
TGCGCCAGCAGCTTGGAGGGGGCCTATGGCTACACCTTC
CASSLEGAYGYTF
>TRBV6-1|NA|TRBJ1-1|NA
TGTGCCAGCAGTGAACTCTTTTGGACAAAAAAAGGGCCAAATTTTATGAACACTGAAGCTTTCTTT
CASSELFWTKKGPNFMNTEAFF
>TRBV7-2|NA|TRBJ1-5|NA
TGTGCCAGCAGCCCACAGGGAAACAGCAATCAGCCCCAGCATTTT
CASSPQGNSNQPQHF
>TRBV7-3|NA|TRBJ2-2|NA
TGTGCCAGCAGCGAATCCCAGCTCCCTAGCGCCGGGGAGCTGTTTTTT
CASSESQLPSAGELFF
>TRBV6-1|NA|TRBJ1-1|once
TGTGCCAGCATATTAAGGGGGAGCACTGAAGCTTTCTTT
CASILRGSTEAFF
>TRBV7-8|NA|TRBJ2-7|NA
TGTGCCAGCAGCCCGGATCTGGTGCGCTCCTACGAGCAGTACTTC
CASSPDLVRSYEQYF
>TRBV6-1|NA|TRBJ2-7|NA
TGTGCCAGCAGTGAACAACGGATACGGACTTCCTCCTACGAGCAGTACTTC
CASSEQRIRTSSYEQYF
>TRBV11-2|TRBD1|TRBJ2-7|NA
TGTGCCAGCACCCTTTCACAGGGACAGGGAAACTACGAGCAGTACTTC
CASTLSQGQGNYEQYF
>TRBV18|TRBD1|TRBJ1-3|once
TGTGCCAGCTCACAAGACAGGGGTCCTGGAAACACCATATATTTT
CASSQDRGPGNTIYF
>TRBV2|NA|TRBJ2-5|NA
TGTGCCAGCAGTAGCCAGGGCCCTAGTAGTGAGACCCAGTACTTC
CASSSQGPSSETQYF
>TRBV11-2|TRBD2|TRBJ2-1|NA
TGTGCCAGCAGCCTTGGACTAGCCGAGAATGAGCAGTTCTTC
CASSLGLAENEQFF
>TRBV6-1|NA|TRBJ2-5|NA
TGTGCCACAACTTACCAGGGCGTTTTCCAAGAGACCCAGTACTTC
CATTYQGVFQETQYF
>TRBV7-8|NA|TRBJ2-5|NA
TGTGCCAGCAGACGCGACAGGCTCCAAGAGACCCAGTACTTC
CASRRDRLQETQYF
>TRBV5-1|TRBD2|TRBJ2-2|NA
TGCGCCAGCAGCCAGATGACTAGCGGGGCCGGGGAGCTGTTTTTT
CASSQMTSGAGELFF
>TRBV18|TRBD2|TRBJ2-7|NA
TGTGCCAGCTCACCACCGTTGGCTAGCGGGAGCCTCACCTACGAGCAGTACTTC
CASSPPLASGSLTYEQYF
>TRBV9|TRBD2|TRBJ2-7|once
TGTGCCAGCAGCGCCGAAGCGGGGGTCTCCTACGAGCAGTACTTC
CASSAEAGVSYEQYF
>TRBV15|NA|TRBJ2-1|NA
TGTGCCACCAGCAGAAGGACAGTCTCCTACAATGAGCAGTTCTTC
CATSRRTVSYNEQFF
>TRBV28|NA|TRBJ1-2|NA
TGTGCCAGCAACCCGGGACAAAGTAACTATGGCTACACCTTC
CASNPGQSNYGYTF
>TRBV6-6|TRBD1|TRBJ1-5|NA
TGTGCCAGCAGCCCGGGGACAGGGGCTGATCAGCCCCAGCATTTT
CASSPGTGADQPQHF
>TRBV4-2|NA|TRBJ1-2|NA
TGTGCCAGCAGCCGGACTAACTATGGCTACACCTTC
CASSRTNYGYTF
>TRBV6-1|TRBD1|TRBJ2-5|NA
TGTGCCAGCGGTCGGACAGGGAGCGAGACCCAGTACTTC
CASGRTGSETQYF
>TRBV28|NA|TRBJ2-7|NA
TGTGCCAGCAGCTCCGTTGGACAGTATTACGAGCAGTACTTC
CASSSVGQYYEQYF
>TRBV5-6|NA|TRBJ1-2|NA
TGTGCCAGCAGCCTCCGCGGGGCGGGGGCGGCTGGCTACACCTTC
CASSLRGAGAAGYTF
>TRBV25-1|NA|TRBJ2-5|NA
TGTGCCAGCAGTCACCCGGGGGCAGAGACCCAGTACTTC
CASSHPGAETQYF
>TRBV28|TRBD2|TRBJ2-7|NA
TGTGCCAGCAGTTTATATACCGGGGCGGGAGTCCCCTACGAGCAGTACTTC
CASSLYTGAGVPYEQYF
>TRBV5-6|NA|TRBJ1-3|NA
TGTGCCAGCAGCCCCGGCCCCCATAAGAGGTCTGGAAACACCATATATTTT
CASSPGPHKRSGNTIYF
>TRBV11-2|NA|TRBJ1-1|NA
TGTGCCAGCAGCCCGAGGCGCAGTTTGAACACTGAAGCTTTCTTT
CASSPRRSLNTEAFF